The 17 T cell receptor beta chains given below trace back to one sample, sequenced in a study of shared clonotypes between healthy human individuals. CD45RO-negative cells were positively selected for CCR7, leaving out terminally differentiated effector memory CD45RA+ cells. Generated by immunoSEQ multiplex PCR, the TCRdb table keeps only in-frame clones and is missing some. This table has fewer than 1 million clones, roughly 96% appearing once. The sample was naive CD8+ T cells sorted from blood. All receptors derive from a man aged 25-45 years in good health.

The CDR3 DNA reads as TGTGCCAGCAGTAGGACTAGCGGCAATGAGCAGTTCTTC. Its protein product is CASSRTSGNEQFF. The chain couples TRBV2 to TRBJ2-1; 10 bases match TRBD2. CDR3 length: 13 amino acids. The germline CDR1 and CDR2 sequences are SNHLY and FYNNEI. Losses at the gene ends were 5 bases for V and 6 bases for J; bases not matched to a gene: 1.

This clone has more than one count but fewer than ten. The CDR3 DNA reads as TGTGCCAGCAGCTTACTCGGGGAGCTGTTTTTT. It yields the protein CASSLLGELFF. V gene TRBV11-3 combines with J gene TRBJ2-2; no definite D call. Trimming took off 2 bases at V and 7 bases at J, with 2 bases between the two ends. The CDR3 consists of 11 residues. Germline CDR1 SGHNT, CDR2 YENEEA.

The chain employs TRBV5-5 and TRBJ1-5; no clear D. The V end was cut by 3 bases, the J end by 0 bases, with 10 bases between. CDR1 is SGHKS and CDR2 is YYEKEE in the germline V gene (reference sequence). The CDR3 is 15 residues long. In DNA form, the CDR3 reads TGTGCCAGCAGCTCCGAGGTCTATAGCAATCAGCCCCAGCATTTT. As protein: CASSSEVYSNQPQHF.

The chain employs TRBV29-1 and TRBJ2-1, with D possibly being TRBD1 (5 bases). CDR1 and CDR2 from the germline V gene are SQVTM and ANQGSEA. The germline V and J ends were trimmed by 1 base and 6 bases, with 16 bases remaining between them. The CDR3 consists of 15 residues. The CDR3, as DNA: TGCAGCGTTGAAGGTTTGCCAGGGAAAGGCAATGAGCAGTTCTTC. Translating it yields CSVEGLPGKGNEQFF.

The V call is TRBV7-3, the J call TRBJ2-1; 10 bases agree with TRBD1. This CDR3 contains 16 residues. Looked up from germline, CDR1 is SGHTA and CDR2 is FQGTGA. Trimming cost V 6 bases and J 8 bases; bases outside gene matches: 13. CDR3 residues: CASSLTPGQGFDEQFF. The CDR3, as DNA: TGTGCCAGCAGTCTTACCCCGGGACAGGGGTTTGATGAGCAGTTCTTC. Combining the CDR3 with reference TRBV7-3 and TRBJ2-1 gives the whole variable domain GAGVSQTPSNKVTEKGKYVELRCDPISGHTALYWYRQSLGQGPEFLIYFQGTGAADDSGLPNDRFFAVRPEGSVSTLKIQRTERGDSAVYLCASSLTPGQGFDEQFFGPGTRLTVL.

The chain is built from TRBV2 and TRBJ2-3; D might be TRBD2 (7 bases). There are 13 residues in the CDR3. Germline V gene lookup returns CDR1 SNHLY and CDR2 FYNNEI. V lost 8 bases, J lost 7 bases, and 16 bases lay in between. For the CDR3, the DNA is TGTGCCAGCGGGGCGGGGGCTCCCAATACGCAGTATTTT. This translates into CASGAGAPNTQYF.

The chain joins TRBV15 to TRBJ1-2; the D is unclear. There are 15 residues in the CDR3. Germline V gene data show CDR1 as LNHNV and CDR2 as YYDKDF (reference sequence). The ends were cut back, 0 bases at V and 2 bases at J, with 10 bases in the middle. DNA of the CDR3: TGTGCCACCAGCAGAGATTCGGGCAGCAACTATGGCTACACCTTC. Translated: CATSRDSGSNYGYTF.

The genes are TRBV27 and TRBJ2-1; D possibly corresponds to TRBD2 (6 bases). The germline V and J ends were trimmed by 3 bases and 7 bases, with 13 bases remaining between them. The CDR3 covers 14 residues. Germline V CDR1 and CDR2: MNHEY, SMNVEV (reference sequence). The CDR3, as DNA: TGTGCCAGCAGTTTTTGGGGGAGGCAAAATGAGCAGTTCTTC. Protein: CASSFWGRQNEQFF.

The CDR3 DNA reads TGTGCCAGCAGCGCCCTTTATGGACTAGCGGGAACCGGGGAGCTGTTTTTT. It yields the protein CASSALYGLAGTGELFF. The chain carries TRBV9 and TRBJ2-2, with 12 positions matching TRBD2. V shed 3 bases, J shed 5 bases, and the junction held 8 bases outside the gene matches. The germline gives CDR1 SGDLS, CDR2 YYNGEE. The CDR3 is made up of 17 amino acids.

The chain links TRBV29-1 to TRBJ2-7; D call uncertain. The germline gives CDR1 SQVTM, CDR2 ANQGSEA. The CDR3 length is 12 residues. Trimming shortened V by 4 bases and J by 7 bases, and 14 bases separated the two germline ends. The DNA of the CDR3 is TGCAGCGTTGCGTCGAGTGGGTTTGAGCAGTACTTC. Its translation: CSVASSGFEQYF.

The CDR3 DNA reads TGCGCCAGCAGCTCCGGGACGGTTATGAACACTGAAGCTTTCTTT. It encodes CASSSGTVMNTEAFF. The V call is TRBV5-1, the J call TRBJ1-1; D possibly corresponds to TRBD1 (5 bases). The CDR3 extends over 15 amino acids. The V end lost 3 bases, the J end lost 0 bases, and 12 bases lay between the germline ends. Germline CDR1 reads SGHRS; CDR2 reads YFSETQ.

This CDR3 reads CASSSILGTGLYNEQFF. The CDR3 DNA reads TGTGCCAGCAGCTCTATATTAGGGACAGGCCTTTACAATGAGCAGTTCTTC. The chain carries TRBV7-9 and TRBJ2-1; 8 positions match TRBD1. The CDR3 has 17 residues. The germline V gene has CDR1 SEHNR and CDR2 FQNEAQ (reference sequence). Trimming cost V 4 bases and J 4 bases; bases outside gene matches: 12.

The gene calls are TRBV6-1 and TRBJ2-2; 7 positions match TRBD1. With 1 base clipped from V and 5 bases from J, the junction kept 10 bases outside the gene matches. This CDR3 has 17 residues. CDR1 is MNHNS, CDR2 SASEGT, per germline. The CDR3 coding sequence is TGTGCCAGCAGTGAAGTTGGGACAGTTAAACTTACCGGGGAGCTGTTTTTT. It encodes CASSEVGTVKLTGELFF.

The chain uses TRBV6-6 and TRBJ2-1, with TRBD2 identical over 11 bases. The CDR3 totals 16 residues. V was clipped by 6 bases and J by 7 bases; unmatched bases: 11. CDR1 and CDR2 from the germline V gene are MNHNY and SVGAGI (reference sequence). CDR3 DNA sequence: TGTGCCAGCAGCGAATCACTAGCGGGAGCCGGTAATGAGCAGTTCTTC. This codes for CASSESLAGAGNEQFF.

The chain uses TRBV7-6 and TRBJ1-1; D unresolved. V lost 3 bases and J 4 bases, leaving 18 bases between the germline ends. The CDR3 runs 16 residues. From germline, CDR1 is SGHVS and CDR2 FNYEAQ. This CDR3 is CASSFLSSGIGTEAFF. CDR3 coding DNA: TGTGCCAGCAGCTTTTTATCTTCGGGGATCGGCACTGAAGCTTTCTTT.

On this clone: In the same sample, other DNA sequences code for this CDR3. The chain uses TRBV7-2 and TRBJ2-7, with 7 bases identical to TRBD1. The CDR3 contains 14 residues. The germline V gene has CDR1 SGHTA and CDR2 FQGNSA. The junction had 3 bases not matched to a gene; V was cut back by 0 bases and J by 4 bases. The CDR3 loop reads CASSLAGGGYEQYF. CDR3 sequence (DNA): TGTGCCAGCAGCTTAGCAGGGGGCGGATACGAGCAGTACTTC.

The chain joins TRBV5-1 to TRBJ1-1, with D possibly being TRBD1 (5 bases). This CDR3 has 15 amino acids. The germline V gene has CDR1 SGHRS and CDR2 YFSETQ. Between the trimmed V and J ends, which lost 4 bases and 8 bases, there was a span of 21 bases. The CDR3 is CASSVGAGPRQEAFF. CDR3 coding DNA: TGCGCCAGCAGCGTTGGGGCCGGGCCAAGACAAGAAGCTTTCTTT.